The present T cell receptor beta chain was sequenced within a study of blood T cells in healthy people across ages. A second PCR, run for roughly 6 to 11 cycles, used a sample-barcoded 5' primer plus a J-beta primer mix. Each cDNA molecule received a tag from a template-switch adaptor that had 12 random nucleotides. A single record per CDR3 protein comes from TCRdb applying MiXCR to the 5' RACE reads. Of 700,000 to 900,000 distinct CDR3 sequences listed, roughly 24% are singletons. Germline CDR1 SQVTM, CDR2 ANQGSEA. The CDR3 spans 15 residues. The sample holds a few counts of this clonotype. These same data were also listed under a study on T cells of mothers and their children. That work adds: For related and unrelated pairs alike, thymic selection shapes TCR recombination output similarly.

V gene TRBV29-1 combines with J gene TRBJ2-5; 13 positions match TRBD2. The J call may be faulty, since TRBJ2-1 better matches the DNA end. The clonotype originates from a boy aged 10-17 years in good health. Sequenced: blood. CDR3 sequence reads: CSVGLGLAGNNEQFF. Written as DNA, the CDR3 is TGCAGCGTCGGCCTGGGACTAGCGGGGAACAATGAGCAGTTCTTC.